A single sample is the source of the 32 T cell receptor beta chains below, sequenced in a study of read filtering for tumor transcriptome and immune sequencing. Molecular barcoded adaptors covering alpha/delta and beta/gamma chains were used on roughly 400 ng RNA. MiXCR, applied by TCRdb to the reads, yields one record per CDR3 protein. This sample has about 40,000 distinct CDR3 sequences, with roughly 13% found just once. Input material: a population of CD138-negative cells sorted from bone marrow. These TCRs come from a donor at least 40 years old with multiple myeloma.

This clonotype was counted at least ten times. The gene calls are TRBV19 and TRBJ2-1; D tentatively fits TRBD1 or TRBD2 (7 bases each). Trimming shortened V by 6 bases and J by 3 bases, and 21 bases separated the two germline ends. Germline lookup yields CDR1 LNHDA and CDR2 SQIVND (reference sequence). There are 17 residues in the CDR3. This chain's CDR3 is CASSPPWGQRGYNEQFF. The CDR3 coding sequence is TGTGCCAGTAGCCCCCCCTGGGGACAGCGGGGCTACAATGAGCAGTTCTTC.

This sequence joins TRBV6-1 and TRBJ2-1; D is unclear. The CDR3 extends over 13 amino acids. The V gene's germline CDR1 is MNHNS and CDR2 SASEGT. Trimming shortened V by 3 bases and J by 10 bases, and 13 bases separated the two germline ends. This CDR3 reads CASSDIVRGEQFF. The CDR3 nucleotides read TGTGCCAGCAGTGATATTGTCAGAGGCGAGCAGTTCTTC.

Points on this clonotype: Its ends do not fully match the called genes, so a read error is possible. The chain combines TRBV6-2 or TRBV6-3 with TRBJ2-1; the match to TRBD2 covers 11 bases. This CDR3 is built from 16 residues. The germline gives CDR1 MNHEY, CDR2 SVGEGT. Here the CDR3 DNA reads TGTGCCAGCAATGACGAGACTAGCGGGGCGTGCAATGAGCAGTTATTC. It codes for CASNDETSGACNEQLF.

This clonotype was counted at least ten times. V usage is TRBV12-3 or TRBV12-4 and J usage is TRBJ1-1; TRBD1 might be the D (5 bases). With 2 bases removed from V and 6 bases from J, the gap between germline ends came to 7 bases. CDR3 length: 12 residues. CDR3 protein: CASSLRGSEAFF. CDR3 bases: TGTGCCAGCAGTTTAAGGGGTTCTGAAGCTTTCTTT.

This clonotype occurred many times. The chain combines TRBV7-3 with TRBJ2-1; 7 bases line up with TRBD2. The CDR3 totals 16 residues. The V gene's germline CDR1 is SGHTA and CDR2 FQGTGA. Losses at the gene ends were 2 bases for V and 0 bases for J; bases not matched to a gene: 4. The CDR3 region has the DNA TGTGCCAGCAGCTTAGGCGGGAGTGGCTCCTACAATGAGCAGTTCTTC. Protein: CASSLGGSGSYNEQFF.

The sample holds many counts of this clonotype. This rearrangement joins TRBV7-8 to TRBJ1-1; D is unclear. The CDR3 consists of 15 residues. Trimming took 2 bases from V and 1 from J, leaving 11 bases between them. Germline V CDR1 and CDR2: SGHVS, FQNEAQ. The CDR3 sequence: CASSLNGLPNTEAFF. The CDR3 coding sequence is TGTGCCAGCAGCTTAAACGGCTTGCCGAACACTGAAGCTTTCTTT.

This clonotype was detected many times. Here the CDR3 reads CSARRGAGPSSYNEQFF. Here the CDR3 DNA reads TGCAGTGCTAGGAGGGGGGCGGGGCCTAGCTCCTACAATGAGCAGTTCTTC. The chain couples TRBV20-1 to TRBJ2-1; D possibly uses TRBD1 or TRBD2 (6 bases each). CDR3 length: 17 amino acids. Germline values: CDR1 DFQATT, CDR2 SNEGSKA (reference sequence). The V end lost 3 bases, the J end lost 0 bases, and 18 bases lay between the germline ends.

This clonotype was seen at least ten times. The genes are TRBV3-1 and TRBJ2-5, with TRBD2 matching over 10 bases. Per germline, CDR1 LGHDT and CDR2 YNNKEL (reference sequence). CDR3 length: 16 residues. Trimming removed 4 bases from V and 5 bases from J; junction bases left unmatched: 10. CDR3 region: CASSRGRLAGDETQYF. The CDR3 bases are TGTGCCAGCAGCCGCGGCAGGCTAGCGGGAGACGAGACCCAGTACTTC.

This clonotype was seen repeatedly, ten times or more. This CDR3 is CSAPQRTDTQYF. DNA for the CDR3: TGCAGTGCTCCTCAGAGGACAGATACGCAGTATTTT. The chain uses TRBV20-1 and TRBJ2-3; D unclear. The germline V and J ends were trimmed by 5 bases and 3 bases, with 9 bases remaining between them. Germline CDR1 reads DFQATT; CDR2 reads SNEGSKA (reference sequence). The CDR3 is made up of 12 amino acids.

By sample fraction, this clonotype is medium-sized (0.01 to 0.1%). Here the CDR3 reads CATSDALQGAEQFF. The CDR3 nucleotides are TGTGCCACCAGTGATGCGCTACAGGGGGCTGAGCAGTTCTTC. The chain carries TRBV24-1 and TRBJ2-1; 9 bases fit TRBD1. CDR3 length equals 14 residues. Trimming removed 3 bases from V and 9 bases from J; junction bases left unmatched: 5. Looked up from germline, CDR1 is KGHDR and CDR2 is SFDVKD.

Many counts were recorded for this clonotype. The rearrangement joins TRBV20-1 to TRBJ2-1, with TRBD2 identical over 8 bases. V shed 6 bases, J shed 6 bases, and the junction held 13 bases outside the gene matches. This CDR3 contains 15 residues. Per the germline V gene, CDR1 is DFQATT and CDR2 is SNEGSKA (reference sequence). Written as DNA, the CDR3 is TGCAGTGCCACAATCGAAGCGGGAGACCCCAATGAGCAGTTCTTC. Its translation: CSATIEAGDPNEQFF.

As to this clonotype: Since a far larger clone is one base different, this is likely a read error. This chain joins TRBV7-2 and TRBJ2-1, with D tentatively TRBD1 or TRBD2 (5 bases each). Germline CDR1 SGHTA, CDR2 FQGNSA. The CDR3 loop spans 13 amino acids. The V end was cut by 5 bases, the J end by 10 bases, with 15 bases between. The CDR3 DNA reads TGTGCCAGCAGCCTGACGGGACCCTACGAGCAGTTCTTC. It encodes CASSLTGPYEQFF.

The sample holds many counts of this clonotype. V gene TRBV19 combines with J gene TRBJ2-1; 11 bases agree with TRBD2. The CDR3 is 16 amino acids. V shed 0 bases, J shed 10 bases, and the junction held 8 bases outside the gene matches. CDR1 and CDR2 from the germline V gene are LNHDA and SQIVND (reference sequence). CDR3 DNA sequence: TGTGCCAGTAGTATAGATAGCGGGAGGGGTCGGGGGGAGCAGTTCTTC. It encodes CASSIDSGRGRGEQFF.

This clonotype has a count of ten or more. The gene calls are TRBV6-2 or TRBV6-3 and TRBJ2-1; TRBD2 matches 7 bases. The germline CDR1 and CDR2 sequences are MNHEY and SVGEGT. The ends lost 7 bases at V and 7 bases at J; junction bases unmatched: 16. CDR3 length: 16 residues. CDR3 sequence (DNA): TGTGCCAGCACGACAGTTATGATGGCCGGGGGGAATGAGCAGTTCTTC. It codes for CASTTVMMAGGNEQFF.

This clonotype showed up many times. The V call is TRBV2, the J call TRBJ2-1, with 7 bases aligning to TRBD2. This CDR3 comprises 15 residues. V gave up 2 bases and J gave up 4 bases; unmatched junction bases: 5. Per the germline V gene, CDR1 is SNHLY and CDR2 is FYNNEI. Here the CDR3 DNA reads TGTGCCAGCAGTGAACCTAGCGGATATTACAATGAGCAGTTCTTC. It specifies CASSEPSGYYNEQFF.

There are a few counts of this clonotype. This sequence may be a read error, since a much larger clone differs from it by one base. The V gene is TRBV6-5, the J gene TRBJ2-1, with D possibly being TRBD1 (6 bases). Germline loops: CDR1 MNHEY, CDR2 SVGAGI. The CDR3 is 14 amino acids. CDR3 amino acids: CASTINRDANGQFF. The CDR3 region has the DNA TGTGCCAGCACAATCAACAGGGATGCGAATGGGCAGTTCTTC.

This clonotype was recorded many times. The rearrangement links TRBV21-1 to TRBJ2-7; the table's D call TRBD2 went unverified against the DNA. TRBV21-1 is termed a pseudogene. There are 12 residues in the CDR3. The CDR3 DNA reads TGTGCCAGCAGCCTTCGGAGGGACGAGCAGTACTTC. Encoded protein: CASSLRRDEQYF.

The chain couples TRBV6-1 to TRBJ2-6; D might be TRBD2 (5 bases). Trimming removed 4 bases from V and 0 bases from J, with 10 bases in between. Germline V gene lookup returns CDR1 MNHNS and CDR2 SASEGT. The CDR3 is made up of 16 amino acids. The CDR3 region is CASSGRPSSGANVLTF. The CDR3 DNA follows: TGTGCCAGCAGTGGGAGGCCCAGCTCTGGGGCCAACGTCCTGACTTTC.

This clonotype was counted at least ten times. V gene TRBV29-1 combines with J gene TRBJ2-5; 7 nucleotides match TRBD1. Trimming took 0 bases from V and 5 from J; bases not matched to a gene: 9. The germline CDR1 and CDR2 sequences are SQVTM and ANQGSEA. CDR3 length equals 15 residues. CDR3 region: CSVEDTGTVWETQYF. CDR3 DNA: TGCAGCGTTGAAGATACCGGGACAGTGTGGGAGACCCAGTACTTC.

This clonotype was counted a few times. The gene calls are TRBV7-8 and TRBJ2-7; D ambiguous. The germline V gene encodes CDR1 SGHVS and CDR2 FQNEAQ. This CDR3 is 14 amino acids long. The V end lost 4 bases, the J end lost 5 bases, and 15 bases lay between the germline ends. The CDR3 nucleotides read TGTGCCAGCAGCTACGATATCCCGGGCAACGAGCAGTACTTC. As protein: CASSYDIPGNEQYF. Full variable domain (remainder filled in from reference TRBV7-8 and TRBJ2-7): GAGVSQSPRYKVAKRGQDVALRCDPISGHVSLFWYQQALGQGPEFLTYFQNEAQLDKSGLPSDRFFAERPEGSVSTLKIQRTQQEDSAVYLCASSYDIPGNEQYFGPGTRLTVT.

CDR3: CASSLGVGLYNSPLHF. CDR3 in DNA: TGTGCCAGCAGCTTAGGAGTGGGACTTTATAATTCACCCCTCCACTTT. The gene calls are TRBV11-2 and TRBJ1-6, with a possible D match to TRBD1 (5 bases). This CDR3 is 16 amino acids long. V shed 1 base and J shed 4 bases, with 11 bases lying between them. Germline V lookup: CDR1 SGHAT, CDR2 FQNNGV.

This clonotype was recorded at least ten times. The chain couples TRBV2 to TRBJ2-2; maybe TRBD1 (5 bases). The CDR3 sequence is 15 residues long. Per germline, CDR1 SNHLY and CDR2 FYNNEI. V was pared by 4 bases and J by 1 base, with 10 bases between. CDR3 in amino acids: CASSGSGLNTGELFF. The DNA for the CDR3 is TGTGCCAGCAGTGGATCAGGGTTGAACACCGGGGAGCTGTTTTTT.

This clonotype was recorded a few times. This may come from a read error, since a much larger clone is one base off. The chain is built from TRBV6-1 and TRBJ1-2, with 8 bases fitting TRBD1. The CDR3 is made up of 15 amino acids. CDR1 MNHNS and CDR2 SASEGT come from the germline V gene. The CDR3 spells CAGSSQGGTNYGYTF. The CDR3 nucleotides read TGTGCCGGCAGTTCACAGGGGGGGACTAACTATGGCTACACCTTC.

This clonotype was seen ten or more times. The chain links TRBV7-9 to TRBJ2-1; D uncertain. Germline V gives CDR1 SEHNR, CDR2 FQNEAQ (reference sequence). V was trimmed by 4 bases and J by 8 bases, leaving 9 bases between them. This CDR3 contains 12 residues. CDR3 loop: CASSSRRDEQFF. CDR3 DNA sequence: TGTGCCAGCAGCTCCCGTAGGGATGAGCAGTTCTTC.

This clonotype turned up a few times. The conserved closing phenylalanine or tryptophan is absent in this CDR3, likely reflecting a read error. The CDR3 protein is CASSLAGPTGTQYL. CDR3 sequence (DNA): TGTGCCAGCAGCTTAGCGGGTCCCACGGGGACCCAGTACCTC. The V gene is TRBV11-2, the J gene TRBJ2-5; D is unclear. This CDR3 has 14 amino acids. CDR1 and CDR2 (germline): SGHAT, FQNNGV. Trimming took off 1 base at V and 7 bases at J, with 13 bases between the two ends.

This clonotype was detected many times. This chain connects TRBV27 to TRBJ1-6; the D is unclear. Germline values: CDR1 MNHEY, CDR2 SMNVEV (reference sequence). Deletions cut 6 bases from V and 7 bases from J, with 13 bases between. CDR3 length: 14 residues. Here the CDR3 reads CASRTGVGNSPLHF. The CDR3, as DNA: TGTGCCAGCAGGACCGGGGTGGGGAATTCACCCCTCCACTTT.

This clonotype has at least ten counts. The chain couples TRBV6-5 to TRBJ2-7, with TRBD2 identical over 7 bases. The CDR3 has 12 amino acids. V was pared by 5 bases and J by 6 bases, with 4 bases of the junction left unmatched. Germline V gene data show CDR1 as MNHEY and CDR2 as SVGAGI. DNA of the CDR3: TGTGCCAGCAGTGGGGGGGTGGGCGAGCAGTACTTC. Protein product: CASSGGVGEQYF.

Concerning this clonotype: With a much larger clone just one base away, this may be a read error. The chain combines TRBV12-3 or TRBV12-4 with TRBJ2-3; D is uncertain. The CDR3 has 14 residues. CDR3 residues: CPSSQHGGTDTQYF. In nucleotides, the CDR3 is TGTCCCAGCAGTCAACATGGGGGCACAGATACGCAGTATTTT.

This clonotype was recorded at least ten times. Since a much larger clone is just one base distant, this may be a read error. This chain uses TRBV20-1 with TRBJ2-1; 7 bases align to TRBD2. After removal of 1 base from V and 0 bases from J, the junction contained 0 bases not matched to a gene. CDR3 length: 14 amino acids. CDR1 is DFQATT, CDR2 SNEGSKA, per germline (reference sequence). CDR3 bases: TGCAGTGCTAGAGGCGGGGGCTCCTACAATGAGCAGTTCTTC. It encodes CSARGGGSYNEQFF.

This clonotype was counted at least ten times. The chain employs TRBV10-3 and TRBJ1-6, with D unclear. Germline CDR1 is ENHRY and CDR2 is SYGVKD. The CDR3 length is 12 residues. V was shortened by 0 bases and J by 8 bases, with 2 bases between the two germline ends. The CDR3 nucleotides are TGTGCCATCAGTGAGTCTGATTCACCCCTCCACTTT. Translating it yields CAISESDSPLHF.

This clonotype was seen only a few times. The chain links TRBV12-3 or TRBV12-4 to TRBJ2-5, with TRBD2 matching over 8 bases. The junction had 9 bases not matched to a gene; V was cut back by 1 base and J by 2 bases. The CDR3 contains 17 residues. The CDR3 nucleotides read TGTGCCAGCAGTTTAGTCCGTCTAGCGGGTACTCAAGAGACCCAGTACTTC. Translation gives CASSLVRLAGTQETQYF.

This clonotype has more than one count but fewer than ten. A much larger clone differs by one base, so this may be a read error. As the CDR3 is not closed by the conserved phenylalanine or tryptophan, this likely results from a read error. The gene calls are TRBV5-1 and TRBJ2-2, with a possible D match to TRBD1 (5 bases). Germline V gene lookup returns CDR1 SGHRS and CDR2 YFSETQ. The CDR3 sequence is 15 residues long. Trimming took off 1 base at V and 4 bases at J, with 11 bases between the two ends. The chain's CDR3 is CASSLSGASTGELFL. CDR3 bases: TGCGCCAGCAGCTTGTCTGGGGCCAGCACCGGGGAGCTGTTTCTT.